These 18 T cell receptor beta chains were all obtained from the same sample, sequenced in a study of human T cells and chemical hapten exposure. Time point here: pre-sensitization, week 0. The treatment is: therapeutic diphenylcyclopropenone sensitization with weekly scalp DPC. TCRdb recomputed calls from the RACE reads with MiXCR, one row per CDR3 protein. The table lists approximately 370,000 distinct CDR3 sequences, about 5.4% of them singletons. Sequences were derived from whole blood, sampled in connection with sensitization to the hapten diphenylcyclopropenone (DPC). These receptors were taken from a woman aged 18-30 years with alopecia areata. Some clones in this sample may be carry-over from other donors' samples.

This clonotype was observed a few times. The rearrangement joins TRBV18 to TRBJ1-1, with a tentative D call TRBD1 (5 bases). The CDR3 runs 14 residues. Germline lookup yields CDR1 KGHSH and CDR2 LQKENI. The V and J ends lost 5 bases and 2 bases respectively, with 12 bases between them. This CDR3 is CASSSQQENTEAFF. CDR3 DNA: TGTGCCAGCTCATCACAACAGGAAAACACTGAAGCTTTCTTT.

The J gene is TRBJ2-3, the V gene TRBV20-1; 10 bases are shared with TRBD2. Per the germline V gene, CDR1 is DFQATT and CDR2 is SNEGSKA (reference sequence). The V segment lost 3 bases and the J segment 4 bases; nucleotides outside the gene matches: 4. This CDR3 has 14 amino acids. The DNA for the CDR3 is TGCAGTGCTAGGGGCCTAGCGGGGGCAGATACGCAGTATTTT. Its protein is CSARGLAGADTQYF.

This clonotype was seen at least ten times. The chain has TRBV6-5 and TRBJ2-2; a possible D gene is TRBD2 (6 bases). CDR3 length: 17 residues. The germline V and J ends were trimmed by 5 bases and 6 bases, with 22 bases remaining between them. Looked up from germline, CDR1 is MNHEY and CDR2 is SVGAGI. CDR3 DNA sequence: TGTGCCAGCAGTCCCAATTCGGAGGGGAGTATTTCCGGGGAGCTGTTTTTT. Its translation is CASSPNSEGSISGELFF.

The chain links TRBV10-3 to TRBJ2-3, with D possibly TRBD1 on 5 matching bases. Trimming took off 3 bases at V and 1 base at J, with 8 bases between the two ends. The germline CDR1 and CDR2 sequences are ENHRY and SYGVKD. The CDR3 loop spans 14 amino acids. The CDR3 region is CAISEQVGTDTQYF. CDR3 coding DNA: TGTGCCATCAGTGAACAGGTGGGCACAGATACGCAGTATTTT.

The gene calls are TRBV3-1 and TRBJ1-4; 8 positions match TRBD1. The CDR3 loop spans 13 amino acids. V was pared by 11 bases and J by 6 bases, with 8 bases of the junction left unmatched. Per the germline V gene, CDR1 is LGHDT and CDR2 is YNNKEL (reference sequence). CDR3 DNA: TGTGCCTCGACGACAGGGGAAGATGAAAAACTGTTTTTT. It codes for CASTTGEDEKLFF.

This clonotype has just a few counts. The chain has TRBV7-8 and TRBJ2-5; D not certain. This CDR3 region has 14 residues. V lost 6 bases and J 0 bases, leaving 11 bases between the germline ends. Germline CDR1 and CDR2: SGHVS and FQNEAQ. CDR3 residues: CASSPRRNQETQYF. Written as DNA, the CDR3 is TGTGCCAGCAGTCCCCGAAGGAACCAAGAGACCCAGTACTTC.

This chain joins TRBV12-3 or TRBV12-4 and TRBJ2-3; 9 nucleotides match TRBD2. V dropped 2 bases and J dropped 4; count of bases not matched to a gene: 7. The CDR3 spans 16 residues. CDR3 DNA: TGTGCCAGCAGTTTAAAGGGTAGCGGGGGAGCAGATACGCAGTATTTT. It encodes CASSLKGSGGADTQYF.

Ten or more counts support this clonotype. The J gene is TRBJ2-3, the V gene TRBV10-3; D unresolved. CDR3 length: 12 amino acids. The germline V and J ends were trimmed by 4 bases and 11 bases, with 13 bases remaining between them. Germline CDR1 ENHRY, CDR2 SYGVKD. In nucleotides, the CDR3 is TGTGCCATCAGTGTGGGGTCGGGCGTGCAGTATTTT. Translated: CAISVGSGVQYF.

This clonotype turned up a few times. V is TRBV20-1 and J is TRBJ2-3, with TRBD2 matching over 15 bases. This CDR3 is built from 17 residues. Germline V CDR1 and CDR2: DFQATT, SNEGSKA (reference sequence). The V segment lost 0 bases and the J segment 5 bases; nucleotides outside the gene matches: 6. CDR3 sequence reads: CSARDQGLAGGLDTQYF. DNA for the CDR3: TGCAGTGCTAGAGACCAAGGACTAGCGGGGGGGCTAGATACGCAGTATTTT.

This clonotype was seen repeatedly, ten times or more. CDR3 region: CATGGLSYSPLHF. The CDR3, as DNA: TGTGCCACGGGTGGACTTTCTTATTCACCCCTCCACTTT. The V gene is TRBV3-1, the J gene TRBJ1-6; D is undetermined. This CDR3 is 13 amino acids long. V lost 10 bases to trimming and J lost 8 bases, with 15 bases between them. Germline V gives CDR1 LGHDT, CDR2 YNNKEL (reference sequence). Supplemented by reference TRBV3-1 and TRBJ1-6, the full variable domain reads DTAVSQTPKYLVTQMGNDKSIKCEQNLGHDTMYWYKQDSKKFLKIMFSYNNKELIINETVPNRFSPKSPDKAHLNLHINSLELGDSAVYFCATGGLSYSPLHFGNGTRLTVT.

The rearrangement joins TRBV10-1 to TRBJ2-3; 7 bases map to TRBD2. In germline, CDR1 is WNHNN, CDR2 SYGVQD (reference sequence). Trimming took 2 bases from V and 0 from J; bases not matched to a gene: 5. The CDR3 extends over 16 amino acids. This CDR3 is CASSEGDYPSTDTQYF. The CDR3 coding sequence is TGCGCCAGCAGTGAGGGGGACTACCCCAGCACAGATACGCAGTATTTT.

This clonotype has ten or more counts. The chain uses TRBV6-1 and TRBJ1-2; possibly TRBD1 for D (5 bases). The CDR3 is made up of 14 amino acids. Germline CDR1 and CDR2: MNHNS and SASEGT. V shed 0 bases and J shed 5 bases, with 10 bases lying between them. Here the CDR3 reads CASSEAGQGYGYTF. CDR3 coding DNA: TGTGCCAGCAGTGAAGCGGGGCAGGGTTATGGCTACACCTTC.

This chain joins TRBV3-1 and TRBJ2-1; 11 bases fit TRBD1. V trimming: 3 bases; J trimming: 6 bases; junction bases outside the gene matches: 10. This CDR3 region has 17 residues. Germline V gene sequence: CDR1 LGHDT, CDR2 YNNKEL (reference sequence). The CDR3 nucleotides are TGTGCCAGCAGCCATCTTCTAAACGGGACAGGGGGCAATGAGCAGTTCTTC. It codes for CASSHLLNGTGGNEQFF.

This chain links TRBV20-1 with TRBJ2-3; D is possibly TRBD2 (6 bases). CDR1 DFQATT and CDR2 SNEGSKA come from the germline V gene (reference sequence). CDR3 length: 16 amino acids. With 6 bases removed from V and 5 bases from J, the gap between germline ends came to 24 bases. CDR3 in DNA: TGCAGTGCGCCAAATCAAGGTGGGGGGACGGGAGATACGCAGTATTTT. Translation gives CSAPNQGGGTGDTQYF.

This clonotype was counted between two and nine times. The CDR3 DNA follows: TGTGCCAGCAGTTCGACAGGGGATGGGTACGAGCAGTACTTC. Encoded protein: CASSSTGDGYEQYF. The chain has TRBV28 and TRBJ2-7, with 8 bases that match TRBD1. J gave up 4 bases and V 4 bases, and 6 bases lay outside the gene matches. The germline V gene has CDR1 MDHEN and CDR2 SYDVKM. CDR3 length: 14 amino acids.

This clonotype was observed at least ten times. The CDR3 nucleotides read TGTGCCAGCGGTCCTGGGGGGGGCCCATGGGAGCAGTACTTC. It specifies CASGPGGGPWEQYF. This chain uses TRBV12-3 or TRBV12-4 with TRBJ2-7; perhaps TRBD2 as D (7 bases). Trimming removed 8 bases at V and 7 bases at J, with 21 bases between. This CDR3 comprises 14 residues.

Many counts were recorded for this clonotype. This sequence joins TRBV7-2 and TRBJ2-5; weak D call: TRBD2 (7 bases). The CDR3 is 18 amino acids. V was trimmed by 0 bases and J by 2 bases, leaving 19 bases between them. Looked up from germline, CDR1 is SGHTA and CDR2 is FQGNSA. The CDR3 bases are TGTGCCAGCAGCTTAGCCCTATTAGGCGGGGGCTCGCAAGAGACCCAGTACTTC. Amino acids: CASSLALLGGGSQETQYF.

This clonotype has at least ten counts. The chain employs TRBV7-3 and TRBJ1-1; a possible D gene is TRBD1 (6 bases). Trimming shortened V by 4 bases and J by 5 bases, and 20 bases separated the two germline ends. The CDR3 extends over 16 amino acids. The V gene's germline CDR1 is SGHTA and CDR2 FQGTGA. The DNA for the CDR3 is TGTGCCAGCAGCTCCACCCCGAGGGGGGGAGGGACTGAAGCTTTCTTT. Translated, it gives CASSSTPRGGGTEAFF.